These 6 T cell receptor beta chains share one sample of origin, sequenced in a study of CD8+ T cells in alopecia areata. cDNA prepared by RNA extraction and subsequent reverse transcription served as the template for sequencing. This table comes from immunoSEQ multiplex PCR, and its TCRdb copy is limited to in-frame clones, with some not included. The table records 150,000 or so clones, around 86% of them present only once. The source material was CD8+ T cells sorted from blood, sampled at week 0. These receptors all come from a human donor with alopecia areata.

V is TRBV6-5 and J is TRBJ2-1, with TRBD2 as a possible D gene (7 bases). V was trimmed by 6 bases and J by 6 bases, leaving 18 bases between them. This CDR3 contains 15 residues. Germline lookup yields CDR1 MNHEY and CDR2 SVGAGI. CDR3 DNA sequence: TGTGCCAGCAGCTACAGGGCGGGAGTGGTCAATGAGCAGTTCTTC. Translation: CASSYRAGVVNEQFF.

V usage is TRBV7-9 and J usage is TRBJ1-6, with D hard to call. CDR1 and CDR2 (germline): SEHNR, FQNEAQ (reference sequence). The CDR3 length is 14 residues. Trimming removed 6 bases at V and 7 bases at J, with 13 bases between. CDR3 in amino acids: CASRYPGTNSPLHF. In DNA, the CDR3 is TGTGCCAGCAGGTACCCGGGAACGAATTCACCCCTCCACTTT.

The rearrangement uses TRBV30 and TRBJ2-3; maybe TRBD2 (6 bases). In germline, CDR1 is GTSNPN, CDR2 SVGIG (reference sequence). V lost 5 bases and J 0 bases, leaving 18 bases between the germline ends. The CDR3 runs 16 residues. The CDR3 DNA follows: TGTGCCTGGCTTCCGACAGCGGGCTTTAGCACAGATACGCAGTATTTT. Encoded protein: CAWLPTAGFSTDTQYF.

The gene calls are TRBV7-9 and TRBJ2-2; unclear D gene. V lost 5 bases and J lost 1, with 8 bases in between. The CDR3 is 14 amino acids. Germline V gene data show CDR1 as SEHNR and CDR2 as FQNEAQ (reference sequence). The CDR3 loop reads CASSVTENTGELFF. The CDR3, as DNA: TGTGCCAGCAGCGTGACTGAGAACACCGGGGAGCTGTTTTTT. Supplemented by reference TRBV7-9 and TRBJ2-2, the full variable domain reads DTGVSQNPRHKITKRGQNVTFRCDPISEHNRLYWYRQTLGQGPEFLTYFQNEAQLEKSRLLSDRFSAERPKGSFSTLEIQRTEQGDSAMYLCASSVTENTGELFFGEGSRLTVL.

The chain has TRBV14 and TRBJ1-1; D is unresolved. The ends were cut back, 6 bases at V and 1 base at J, with 9 bases in the middle. The CDR3 is 13 amino acids. Germline V gene lookup returns CDR1 SGHDN and CDR2 FVKESK. CDR3 region: CASSIIWNTEAFF. DNA of the CDR3: TGTGCCAGCAGTATTATATGGAACACTGAAGCTTTCTTT.

The CDR3 DNA sequence: TGTGCCAGCAGCGCACCCGGGACAGGGAGTCACGAGCAGTACTTC. Translated, it gives CASSAPGTGSHEQYF. The chain couples TRBV13 to TRBJ2-7, with TRBD1 matching 9 bases. V lost 5 bases to trimming and J lost 5 bases; unmatched junction nucleotides: 10. Germline CDR1 reads PRHDT; CDR2 reads FYEKMQ (reference sequence). The CDR3 sequence is 15 residues long.